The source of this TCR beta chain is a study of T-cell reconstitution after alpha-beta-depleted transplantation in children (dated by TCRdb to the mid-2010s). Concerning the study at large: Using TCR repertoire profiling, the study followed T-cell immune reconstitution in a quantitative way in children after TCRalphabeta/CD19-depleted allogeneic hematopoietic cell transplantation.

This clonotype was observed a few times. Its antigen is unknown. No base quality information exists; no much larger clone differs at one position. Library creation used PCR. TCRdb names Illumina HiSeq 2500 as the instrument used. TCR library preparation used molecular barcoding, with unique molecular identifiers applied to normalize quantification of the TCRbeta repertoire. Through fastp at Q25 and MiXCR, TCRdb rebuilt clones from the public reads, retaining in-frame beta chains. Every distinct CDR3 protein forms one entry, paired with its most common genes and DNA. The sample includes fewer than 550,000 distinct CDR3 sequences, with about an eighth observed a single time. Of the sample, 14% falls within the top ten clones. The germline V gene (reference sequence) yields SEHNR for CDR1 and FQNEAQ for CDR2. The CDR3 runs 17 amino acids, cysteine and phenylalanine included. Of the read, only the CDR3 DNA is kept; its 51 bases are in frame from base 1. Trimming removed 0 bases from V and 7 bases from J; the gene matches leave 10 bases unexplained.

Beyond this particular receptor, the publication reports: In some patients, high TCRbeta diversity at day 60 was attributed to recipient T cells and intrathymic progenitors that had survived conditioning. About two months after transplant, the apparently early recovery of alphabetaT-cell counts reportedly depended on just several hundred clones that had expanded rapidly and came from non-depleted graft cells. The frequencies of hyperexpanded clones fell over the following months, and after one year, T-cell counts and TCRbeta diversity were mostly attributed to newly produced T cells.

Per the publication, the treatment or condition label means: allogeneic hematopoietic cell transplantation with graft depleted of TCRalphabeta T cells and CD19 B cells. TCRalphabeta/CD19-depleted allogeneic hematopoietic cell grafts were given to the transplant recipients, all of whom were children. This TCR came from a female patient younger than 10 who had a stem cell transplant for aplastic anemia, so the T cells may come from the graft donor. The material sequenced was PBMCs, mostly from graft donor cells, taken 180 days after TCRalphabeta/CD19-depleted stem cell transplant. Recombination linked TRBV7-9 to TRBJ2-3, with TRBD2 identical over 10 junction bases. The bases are TGTGCCAGCAGCTTAGCTTCGCCTAGCGGGAGAGGTAATACGCAGTATTTT. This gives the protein CASSLASPSGRGNTQYF. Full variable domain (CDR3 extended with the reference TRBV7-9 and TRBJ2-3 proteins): DTGVSQNPRHKITKRGQNVTFRCDPISEHNRLYWYRQTLGQGPEFLTYFQNEAQLEKSRLLSDRFSAERPKGSFSTLEIQRTEQGDSAMYLCASSLASPSGRGNTQYFGPGTRLTVL.